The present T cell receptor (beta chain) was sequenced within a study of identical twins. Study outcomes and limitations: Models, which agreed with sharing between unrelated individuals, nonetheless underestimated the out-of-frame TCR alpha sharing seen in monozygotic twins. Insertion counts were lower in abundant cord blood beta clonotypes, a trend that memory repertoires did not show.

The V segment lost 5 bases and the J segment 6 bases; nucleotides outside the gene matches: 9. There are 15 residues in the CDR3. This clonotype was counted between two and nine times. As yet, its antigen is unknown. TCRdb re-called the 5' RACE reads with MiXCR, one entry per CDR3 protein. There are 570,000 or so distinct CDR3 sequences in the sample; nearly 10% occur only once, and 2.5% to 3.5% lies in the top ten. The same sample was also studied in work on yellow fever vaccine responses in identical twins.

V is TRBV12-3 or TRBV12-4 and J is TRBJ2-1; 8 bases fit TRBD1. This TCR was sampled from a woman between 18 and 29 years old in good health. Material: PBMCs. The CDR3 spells CASSPRTGHPNEQFF. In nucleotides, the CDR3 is TGTGCCAGCAGTCCCCGGACAGGGCATCCCAATGAGCAGTTCTTC.